Following are 5 T cell receptor beta chains from one sample sequenced in a study of PD-1 blockade in mismatch repair-deficient tumors. Their recognized antigens are unknown. Time point meaning: identical roughly 10-day culture without peptide (control). Sequencing used immunoSEQ multiplex PCR; TCRdb keeps in-frame clones, though not all of them. The table shows over 11,000 clones, with 70% to 90% occurring only once. The starting material was cells cultured in vitro, obtained from a patient treated with pembrolizumab. These TCRs come from an adult with mismatch repair-deficient cancer.

This chain links TRBV29-1 with TRBJ2-2; no definite D call. The CDR3 has 12 amino acids. V lost 1 base and J 8 bases, leaving 8 bases between the germline ends. Germline lookup yields CDR1 SQVTM and CDR2 ANQGSEA. DNA for the CDR3: TGCAGCGTTGAAGGGTCTTTGGGGGAGCTGTTTTTT. Its translation: CSVEGSLGELFF.

V is TRBV27 and J is TRBJ2-7; D could derive from TRBD1 or TRBD2 (5 bases each). CDR3 length: 14 amino acids. Trimming took off 3 bases at V and 2 bases at J, with 11 bases between the two ends. Germline V gene sequence: CDR1 MNHEY, CDR2 SMNVEV (reference sequence). The CDR3 region is CASSLGMGPYEQYF. CDR3 sequence (DNA): TGTGCCAGCAGTTTGGGGATGGGACCCTACGAGCAGTACTTC.

The gene calls are TRBV7-3 and TRBJ2-1, with a possible D match to TRBD2 (5 bases). Between the trimmed V and J ends, which lost 1 base and 2 bases, there was a span of 15 bases. The CDR3 covers 17 residues. Germline V lookup: CDR1 SGHTA, CDR2 FQGTGA. CDR3 loop: CASSLREKGWTYNEQFF. DNA for the CDR3: TGTGCCAGCAGCTTAAGGGAGAAAGGGTGGACCTACAATGAGCAGTTCTTC. The entire variable domain, with the rest obtained from reference TRBV7-3 and TRBJ2-1, is as follows: GAGVSQTPSNKVTEKGKYVELRCDPISGHTALYWYRQSLGQGPEFLIYFQGTGAADDSGLPNDRFFAVRPEGSVSTLKIQRTERGDSAVYLCASSLREKGWTYNEQFFGPGTRLTVL.

The chain joins TRBV9 to TRBJ1-1; 7 bases map to TRBD1. This CDR3 contains 15 residues. The V gene's germline CDR1 is SGDLS and CDR2 YYNGEE. Trimming took 4 bases from V and 1 from J; bases not matched to a gene: 7. CDR3 protein: CASSPQGVGNTEAFF. The CDR3 coding sequence is TGTGCCAGCAGCCCCCAGGGGGTGGGGAACACTGAAGCTTTCTTT.

The chain employs TRBV5-1 and TRBJ2-3; perhaps TRBD2 as D (5 bases). This CDR3 region has 15 residues. Germline CDR1 reads SGHRS; CDR2 reads YFSETQ. V shed 1 base and J shed 4 bases, with 13 bases lying between them. CDR3 coding DNA: TGCGCCAGCAGCTTGATACCGGGGATGTCAGATACGCAGTATTTT. Its protein product is CASSLIPGMSDTQYF.